These 13 T cell receptor beta chains originate from one sample sequenced in a study of T cell responses to AZD1222 COVID-19 vaccine. The method was immunoSEQ multiplex PCR; TCRdb's version includes in-frame clones alone and lacks a portion of them. The sample has roughly 200,000 clones, just over 90% seen once. Sequenced material: peripheral blood, taken 28 days after the second AZD1222 dose. Source of these receptors: an adult who received the AZD1222 COVID-19 vaccine.

This chain joins TRBV5-1 and TRBJ2-3; no reliable D call. Trimming stripped 4 bases from V and 2 bases from J, with 11 bases between. This CDR3 region has 14 residues. From germline, CDR1 is SGHRS and CDR2 YFSETQ. The DNA of the CDR3 is TGCGCCAGCAGCCCGTCGACGTACACAGATACGCAGTATTTT. Translation gives CASSPSTYTDTQYF.

J is TRBJ2-7 and V is TRBV25-1, with D maybe TRBD1 (6 bases). The CDR3 is made up of 11 amino acids. From germline, CDR1 is MGHDK and CDR2 SYGVNS. V was shortened by 9 bases and J by 2 bases, with 8 bases between the two germline ends. This chain's CDR3 is CASTGTYEQYF. In DNA, the CDR3 is TGTGCCAGTACAGGGACCTACGAGCAGTACTTC.

The chain employs TRBV11-3 and TRBJ1-1; no clear D. The germline gives CDR1 SGHNT, CDR2 YENEEA. The CDR3 contains 14 residues. Trimming removed 1 base from V and 1 base from J, with 7 bases in between. The CDR3 spells CASSLGPRNTEAFF. CDR3 sequence (DNA): TGTGCCAGCAGCTTAGGCCCGAGGAACACTGAAGCTTTCTTT.

The chain is built from TRBV7-8 and TRBJ1-3; possible D gene TRBD1, 6 bases. The CDR3 spans 14 residues. Germline-derived CDR1 and CDR2 are SGHVS and FQNEAQ. V gave up 3 bases and J gave up 0 bases, with 6 bases separating them. The CDR3 is CASSLDSSGNTIYF. Here the CDR3 DNA reads TGTGCCAGCAGCTTGGACAGCTCTGGAAACACCATATATTTT. Based on the CDR3 plus reference TRBV7-8 and TRBJ1-3, the full variable domain is GAGVSQSPRYKVAKRGQDVALRCDPISGHVSLFWYQQALGQGPEFLTYFQNEAQLDKSGLPSDRFFAERPEGSVSTLKIQRTQQEDSAVYLCASSLDSSGNTIYFGEGSWLTVV.

The rearrangement links TRBV20-1 to TRBJ1-2; 7 bases match TRBD1. The CDR3 runs to 12 residues. With V trimmed by 6 bases and J by 8 bases, 9 bases remained unmatched. Germline assignment: CDR1 DFQATT and CDR2 SNEGSKA (reference sequence). The CDR3 loop reads CSASTGVRGYTF. CDR3 DNA sequence: TGCAGTGCGAGTACAGGGGTGCGGGGCTACACCTTC.

The genes are TRBV4-2 and TRBJ2-7; a possible D gene is TRBD2 (5 bases). The CDR3 extends over 14 amino acids. Germline V gene lookup returns CDR1 LGHNA and CDR2 YNFKEQ. The V and J ends lost 1 base and 7 bases respectively, with 14 bases between them. The CDR3 bases are TGTGCCAGCAGCCAAGGGAGCGGAACGGGTGAGCAGTACTTC. This translates into CASSQGSGTGEQYF.

In this sample, this clone turned up a few times. The V and J genes are TRBV19 and TRBJ2-1, with unresolved D. The germline V gene encodes CDR1 LNHDA and CDR2 SQIVND (reference sequence). This CDR3 contains 12 residues. V lost 3 bases and J lost 6, with 6 bases in between. The CDR3 DNA reads as TGTGCCAGTAGTATGAATTTCAATGAGCAGTTCTTC. Translating gives CASSMNFNEQFF.

This chain uses TRBV10-3 with TRBJ2-7, with D perhaps given as TRBD1 or TRBD2 (9 bases each). The CDR3 sequence is 21 residues long. Germline CDR1 and CDR2: ENHRY and SYGVKD. V was shortened by 6 bases and J by 6 bases, with 39 bases between the two germline ends. CDR3 region: CAISWGLTGGSSGRNRPEQYF. For the CDR3, the DNA is TGTGCCATCAGCTGGGGCCTCACAGGGGGCTCAAGCGGGAGGAATCGGCCCGAGCAGTACTTC.

The genes are TRBV28 and TRBJ1-2, with a tentative D call TRBD1 (6 bases). The CDR3 is 14 residues long. The germline gives CDR1 MDHEN, CDR2 SYDVKM. V lost 7 bases and J 3 bases, leaving 15 bases between the germline ends. The CDR3 DNA sequence: TGTGCCAGCACTCTAGGGGGTATGGACTATGGCTACACCTTC. This translates into CASTLGGMDYGYTF.

V usage is TRBV3-1 (or the pseudogene TRBV3-2) and J usage is TRBJ2-4; no reliable D call. V dropped 4 bases and J dropped 10 bases, with 17 bases sitting between them. The CDR3 runs to 14 residues. Per the germline V gene, CDR1 is LGHDT and CDR2 is YNNKEL (reference sequence). The CDR3 region has the DNA TGTGCCAGCAGCCCCCCCAAGGGCTTGGGTATTCAGTACTTC. Its protein is CASSPPKGLGIQYF.

This clone was counted only a few times. The chain uses TRBV19 and TRBJ1-2; D may be TRBD1 (6 bases). The CDR3 loop spans 14 amino acids. V lost 8 bases, J lost 4 bases, and 17 bases lay in between. CDR1 and CDR2 (germline): LNHDA, SQIVND (reference sequence). CDR3 sequence: CASVGTPSSYGYTF. The CDR3 DNA sequence: TGTGCCAGTGTGGGGACACCTTCCAGCTATGGCTACACCTTC.

The chain uses TRBV11-2 and TRBJ1-2, with 7 bases that match TRBD1. The V gene end was trimmed by 4 bases and the J gene end by 7 bases; junction bases not matched to a gene: 12. CDR1 SGHAT and CDR2 FQNNGV come from the germline V gene. This CDR3 region has 15 residues. The CDR3 spells CASSSRTGVFTGYTF. CDR3 in DNA: TGTGCCAGCAGCTCTAGGACAGGTGTTTTCACTGGCTACACCTTC.

The rearrangement joins TRBV20-1 to TRBJ2-3, with D hard to call. Germline CDR1 and CDR2: DFQATT and SNEGSKA (reference sequence). The germline V and J ends were trimmed by 3 bases and 2 bases, with 15 bases remaining between them. The CDR3 extends over 15 amino acids. CDR3 amino acids: CSASMRRFNTDTQYF. The CDR3 DNA reads TGCAGTGCTAGTATGCGCAGATTTAACACAGATACGCAGTATTTT.